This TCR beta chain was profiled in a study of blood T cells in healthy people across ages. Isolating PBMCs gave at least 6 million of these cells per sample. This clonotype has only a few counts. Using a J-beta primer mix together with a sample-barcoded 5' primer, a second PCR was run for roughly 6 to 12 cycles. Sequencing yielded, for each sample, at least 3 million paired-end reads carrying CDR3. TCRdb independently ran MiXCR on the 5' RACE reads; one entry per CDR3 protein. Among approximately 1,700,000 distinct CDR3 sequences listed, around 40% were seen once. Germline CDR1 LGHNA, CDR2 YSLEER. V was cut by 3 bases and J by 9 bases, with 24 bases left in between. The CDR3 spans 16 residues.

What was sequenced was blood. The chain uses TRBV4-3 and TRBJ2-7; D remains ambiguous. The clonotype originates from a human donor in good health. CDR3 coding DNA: TGCGCCAGCAGCCAGGACCGAGAGACTCTCTACCTCCCGCAGTACTTC. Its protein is CASSQDRETLYLPQYF.